Presented here are 8 T cell receptor beta chains from one specimen sequenced in a study of cytotoxic CD8 clonotypes in ibrutinib-treated CLL. The data were produced by immunoSEQ multiplex PCR, yet TCRdb's version contains in-frame clones alone and is incomplete. Of tens of thousands of clones listed, 68% are singletons. The sample here was PBMCs, taken after 24 months of ibrutinib treatment. These receptors were obtained from a human donor with chronic lymphocytic leukemia.

The chain employs TRBV19 and TRBJ2-7, with D possibly TRBD1 on 6 matching bases. Trimming pared 5 bases from V and 2 bases from J, leaving 16 bases between. The germline V gene has CDR1 LNHDA and CDR2 SQIVND (reference sequence). CDR3 length equals 15 residues. The DNA of the CDR3 is TGTGCCAGTAGTCCAGGACAGTTTAGCCCCTACGAGCAGTACTTC. Amino acids: CASSPGQFSPYEQYF.

CDR3 protein: CASSIQQGRSGYTF. The CDR3 DNA reads TGTGCCAGTAGTATACAACAGGGACGCAGTGGCTACACCTTC. V gene TRBV19 combines with J gene TRBJ1-2; D perhaps matches TRBD1 (6 bases). The CDR3 length is 14 residues. V gave up 2 bases and J gave up 7 bases, with 14 bases separating them. The germline CDR1 and CDR2 sequences are LNHDA and SQIVND (reference sequence).

This clone has only a few counts. V and J are TRBV14 and TRBJ1-6; the D is unclear. The CDR3 length is 14 residues. V was clipped by 4 bases and J by 0 bases, with 4 bases between them. Germline lookup yields CDR1 SGHDN and CDR2 FVKESK. The chain's CDR3 is CASSRSSYNSPLHF. The DNA for the CDR3 is TGTGCCAGCAGCCGTAGCTCCTATAATTCACCCCTCCACTTT.

In this sample, this clone turned up a few times. The J gene is TRBJ2-7, the V gene TRBV29-1; the D gene is possibly TRBD1 (6 bases). Germline V CDR1 and CDR2: SQVTM, ANQGSEA. V lost 4 bases to trimming and J lost 1 base, with 8 bases between them. The CDR3 sequence is 12 residues long. The CDR3 coding sequence is TGCAGCGTTGTTCAGGGGTCCTACGAGCAGTACTTC. Translated, it gives CSVVQGSYEQYF.

This clone occurred a few times. The chain is built from TRBV5-1 and TRBJ2-7; no clear D gene. Trimming took off 4 bases at V and 2 bases at J, with 13 bases between the two ends. This CDR3 spans 14 amino acids. Germline V gives CDR1 SGHRS, CDR2 YFSETQ. CDR3 loop: CASSPMDRAYEQYF. Written as DNA, the CDR3 is TGCGCCAGCAGCCCGATGGATAGGGCCTACGAGCAGTACTTC.

The chain joins TRBV7-9 to TRBJ1-2; TRBD1 agrees at 8 bases. From germline, CDR1 is SEHNR and CDR2 FQNEAQ (reference sequence). This CDR3 region has 11 residues. The V segment lost 1 base and the J segment 13 bases; nucleotides outside the gene matches: 2. In nucleotides, the CDR3 is TGTGCCAGCAGCTTAGACGACAGGGGCACCTTC. This codes for CASSLDDRGTF.

A word on this clone: Other DNA sequences in the same sample also yield this CDR3. The chain links TRBV9 to TRBJ2-3, with a weak D call TRBD2 (6 bases). This CDR3 is 17 amino acids long. V shed 4 bases and J shed 4 bases, with 22 bases lying between them. Germline lookup yields CDR1 SGDLS and CDR2 YYNGEE. CDR3 in DNA: TGTGCCAGCAGCTCCTCTTTCCCGGGACTCTTATCAGATACGCAGTATTTT. It codes for CASSSSFPGLLSDTQYF.

This chain links TRBV5-4 with TRBJ2-7; TRBD2 aligns across 10 bases. V trimming: 1 base; J trimming: 5 bases; junction bases outside the gene matches: 3. The germline CDR1 and CDR2 sequences are SGHNT and YYREEE (reference sequence). The CDR3 runs to 14 residues. Here the CDR3 DNA reads TGTGCCAGCAGCTTGCCAGCGGGGGGGAACGAGCAGTACTTC. As protein: CASSLPAGGNEQYF.